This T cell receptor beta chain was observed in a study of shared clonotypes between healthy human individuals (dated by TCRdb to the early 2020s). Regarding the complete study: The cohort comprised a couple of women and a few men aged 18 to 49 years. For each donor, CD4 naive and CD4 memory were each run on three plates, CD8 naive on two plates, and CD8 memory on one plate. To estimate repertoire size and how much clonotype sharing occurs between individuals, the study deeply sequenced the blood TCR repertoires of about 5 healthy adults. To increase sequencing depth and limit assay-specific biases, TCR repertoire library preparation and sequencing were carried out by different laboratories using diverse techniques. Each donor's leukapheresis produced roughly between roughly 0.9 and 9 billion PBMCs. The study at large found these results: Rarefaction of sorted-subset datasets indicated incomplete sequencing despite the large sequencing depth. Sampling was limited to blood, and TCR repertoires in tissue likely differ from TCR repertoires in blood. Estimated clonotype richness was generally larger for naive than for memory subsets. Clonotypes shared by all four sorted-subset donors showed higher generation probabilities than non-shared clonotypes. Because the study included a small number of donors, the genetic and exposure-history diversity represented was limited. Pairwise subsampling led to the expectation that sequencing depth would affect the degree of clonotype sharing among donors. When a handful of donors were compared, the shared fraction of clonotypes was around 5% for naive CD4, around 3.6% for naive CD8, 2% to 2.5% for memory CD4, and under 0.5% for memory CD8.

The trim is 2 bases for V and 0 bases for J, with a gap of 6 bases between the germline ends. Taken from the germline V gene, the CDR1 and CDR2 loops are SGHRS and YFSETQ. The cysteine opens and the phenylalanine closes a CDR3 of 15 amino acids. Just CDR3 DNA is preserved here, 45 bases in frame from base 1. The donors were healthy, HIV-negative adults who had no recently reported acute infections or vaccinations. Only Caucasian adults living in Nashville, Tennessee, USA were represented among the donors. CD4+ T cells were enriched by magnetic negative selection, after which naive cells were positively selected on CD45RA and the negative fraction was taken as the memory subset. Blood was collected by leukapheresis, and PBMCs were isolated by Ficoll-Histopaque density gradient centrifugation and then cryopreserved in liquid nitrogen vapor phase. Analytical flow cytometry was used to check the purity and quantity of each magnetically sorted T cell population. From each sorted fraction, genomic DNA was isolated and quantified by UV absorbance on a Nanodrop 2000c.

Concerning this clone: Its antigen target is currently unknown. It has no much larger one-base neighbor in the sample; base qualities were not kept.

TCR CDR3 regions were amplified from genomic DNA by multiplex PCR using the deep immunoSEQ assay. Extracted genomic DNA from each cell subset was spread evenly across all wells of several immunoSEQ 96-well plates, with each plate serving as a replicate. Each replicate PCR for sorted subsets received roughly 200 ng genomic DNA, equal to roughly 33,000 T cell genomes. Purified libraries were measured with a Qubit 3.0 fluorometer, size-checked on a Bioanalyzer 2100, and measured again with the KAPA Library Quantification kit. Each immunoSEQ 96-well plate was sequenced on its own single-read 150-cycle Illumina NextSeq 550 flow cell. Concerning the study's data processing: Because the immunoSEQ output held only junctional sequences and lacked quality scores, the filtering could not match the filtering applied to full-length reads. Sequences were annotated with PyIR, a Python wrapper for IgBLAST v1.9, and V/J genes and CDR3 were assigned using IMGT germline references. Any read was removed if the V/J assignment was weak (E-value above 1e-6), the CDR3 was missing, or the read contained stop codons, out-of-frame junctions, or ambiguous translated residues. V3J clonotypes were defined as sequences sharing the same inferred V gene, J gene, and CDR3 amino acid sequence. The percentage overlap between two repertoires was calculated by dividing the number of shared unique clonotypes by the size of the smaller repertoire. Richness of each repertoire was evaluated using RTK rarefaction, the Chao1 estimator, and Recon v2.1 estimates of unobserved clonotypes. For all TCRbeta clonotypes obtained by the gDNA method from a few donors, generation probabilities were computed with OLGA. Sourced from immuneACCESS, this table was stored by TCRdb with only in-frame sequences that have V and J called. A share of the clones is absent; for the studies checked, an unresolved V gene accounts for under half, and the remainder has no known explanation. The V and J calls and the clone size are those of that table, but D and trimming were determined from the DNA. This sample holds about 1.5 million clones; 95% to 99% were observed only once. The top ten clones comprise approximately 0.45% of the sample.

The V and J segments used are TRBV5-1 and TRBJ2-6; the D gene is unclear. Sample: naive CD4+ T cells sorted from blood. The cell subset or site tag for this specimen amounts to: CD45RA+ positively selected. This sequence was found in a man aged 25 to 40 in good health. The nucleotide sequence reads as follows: TGCGCCAGCAGCTTCAACCCCTCTGGGGCCAACGTCCTGACTTTC. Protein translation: CASSFNPSGANVLTF. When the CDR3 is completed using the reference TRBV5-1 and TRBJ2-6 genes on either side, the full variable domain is KAGVTQTPRYLIKTRGQQVTLSCSPISGHRSVSWYQQTPGQGLQFLFEYFSETQRNKGNFPGRFSGRQFSNSRSEMNVSTLELGDSALYLCASSFNPSGANVLTFGAGSRLTVL.